This entry lists 29 T cell receptor beta chains sequenced from one sample in a study of spatial heterogeneity in lung cancer. TCRdb fed the 5' RACE reads into MiXCR, producing one record per CDR3 protein. Of 900 to 1,200 distinct CDR3 sequences listed, 6.5% are singletons. Time point reported: sample taken at primary tumor resection. Tumor, nontumor lung or frozen PBMC supplied whole RNA, sequenced without sorting. The material sequenced was normal lung tissue next to the tumor, taken at surgery. The receptors were sampled from a male donor with early-stage non-small cell lung cancer.

This clonotype rates as large. Within a library made for alpha chains, this beta chain is off target, and its count is uninformative. V and J are TRBV11-2 and TRBJ1-1; a possible D gene is TRBD1 (6 bases). Trimming removed 4 bases from V and 7 bases from J, with 19 bases in between. The CDR3 has 15 residues. Germline V lookup: CDR1 SGHAT, CDR2 FQNNGV. The CDR3 DNA sequence: TGTGCCAGCAGCTCGCGACCTCCCGGACAGAATGAAGCTTTCTTT. This codes for CASSSRPPGQNEAFF.

This clonotype is deemed medium-sized. This beta chain is a stray sequence in a library constructed for alpha chains; its clone size is not meaningful. V gene TRBV7-9 combines with J gene TRBJ2-2; D call uncertain. The germline V gene has CDR1 SEHNR and CDR2 FQNEAQ (reference sequence). The V and J ends lost 2 bases and 2 bases respectively, with 6 bases between them. The CDR3 spans 14 residues. CDR3 sequence (DNA): TGTGCCAGCAGCTTAAACCCAAACACCGGGGAGCTGTTTTTT. It codes for CASSLNPNTGELFF.

By share, this clonotype counts as medium-sized. This beta chain turned up in a library designed for alpha chains; as an off-target read, its abundance says little. The chain has TRBV24-1 and TRBJ2-2; 9 nucleotides match TRBD1. The CDR3 length is 17 residues. Germline CDR1 and CDR2: KGHDR and SFDVKD. V shed 4 bases, J shed 4 bases, and the junction held 9 bases outside the gene matches. Here the CDR3 DNA reads TGTGCCACCAGTGACGAAACCGGGACAGGGCGCACCGGGGAGCTGTTTTTT. Protein: CATSDETGTGRTGELFF.

Sample share makes this clonotype medium-sized (0.01 to 0.1%). Since it is a stray read in a library aimed at alpha chains, this beta chain has a size that is not meaningful. This chain joins TRBV5-1 and TRBJ1-1; no clear D gene. The germline CDR1 and CDR2 sequences are SGHRS and YFSETQ. Trimming left V 0 bases short and J 5 bases short, with 26 bases between. The CDR3 is 19 amino acids. CDR3 sequence: CASSLGPYDRWMEGTEAFF. CDR3 nucleotide sequence: TGCGCCAGCAGCTTGGGGCCGTATGACCGGTGGATGGAAGGAACTGAAGCTTTCTTT.

Within the sample, this clonotype is large. Found in a library prepared for alpha chains, this beta chain is an off-target read, and its abundance has little meaning. The V gene is TRBV7-2, the J gene TRBJ1-1; D unclear. This CDR3 region has 13 residues. With 1 base removed from V and 2 bases from J, the gap between germline ends came to 5 bases. The germline gives CDR1 SGHTA, CDR2 FQGNSA. CDR3 loop: CASSLVTNTEAFF. For the CDR3, the DNA is TGTGCCAGCAGCTTAGTTACTAACACTGAAGCTTTCTTT.

In its sample, this clonotype ranks as large (0.1 to 1%). This beta chain is a stray sequence in a library constructed for alpha chains; its clone size is not meaningful. This rearrangement joins TRBV5-4 to TRBJ2-1; TRBD2 agrees at 8 bases. Germline CDR1 reads SGHNT; CDR2 reads YYREEE (reference sequence). This CDR3 region has 15 residues. V lost 4 bases and J lost 7; bases outside the gene matches: 10. The CDR3 region is CASSQERGLGNEQFF. The CDR3 coding sequence is TGTGCCAGCAGCCAGGAGCGGGGGCTGGGTAATGAGCAGTTCTTC. Together with reference TRBV5-4 and TRBJ2-1, the CDR3 gives the full variable domain: ETGVTQSPTHLIKTRGQQVTLRCSSQSGHNTVSWYQQALGQGPQFIFQYYREEENGRGNFPPRFSGLQFPNYSSELNVNALELDDSALYLCASSQERGLGNEQFFGPGTRLTVL.

By proportion, this clonotype is medium-sized. This beta chain appears as a stray read in a library generated for alpha chains; its size is not informative. The V call is TRBV7-8, the J call TRBJ2-3; perhaps TRBD2 as D (5 bases). Germline assignment: CDR1 SGHVS and CDR2 FQNEAQ. V was shortened by 4 bases and J by 4 bases, with 15 bases between the two germline ends. This CDR3 region has 15 residues. The CDR3 region has the DNA TGTGCCAGCAGCTATACTAGTATTCGGGCAGATACGCAGTATTTT. This translates into CASSYTSIRADTQYF.

Judged by abundance, this clonotype is medium-sized. As an off-target read in a library built for alpha chains, this beta chain has a frequency of little significance. The chain combines TRBV7-8 with TRBJ2-1, with a tentative D call TRBD1 (5 bases). CDR3 length equals 15 residues. The V and J ends lost 0 bases and 1 base respectively, with 7 bases between them. In germline, CDR1 is SGHVS, CDR2 FQNEAQ. In DNA form, the CDR3 reads TGTGCCAGCAGCTTAGCGGACAAGTCCTACAATGAGCAGTTCTTC. Amino acid sequence: CASSLADKSYNEQFF.

This clonotype is medium-sized in the sample. Since the library was made to target alpha chains, this beta chain is a stray read and its abundance is not meaningful. This chain links TRBV29-1 with TRBJ1-3, with D uncertain. From germline, CDR1 is SQVTM and CDR2 ANQGSEA. This CDR3 is 13 amino acids long. Between the trimmed V and J ends, which lost 4 bases and 0 bases, there was a span of 7 bases. CDR3 nucleotides: TGCAGCGTTGGCGGCAGCTCTGGAAACACCATATATTTT. Its protein product is CSVGGSSGNTIYF.

This clonotype occurred a few times. The size of this beta chain means little, since it is a stray read in a library made for alpha chains. The gene calls are TRBV6-1 and TRBJ2-7, with a possible D match to TRBD1 (6 bases). The CDR3 consists of 14 residues. The germline V and J ends were trimmed by 6 bases and 3 bases, with 15 bases remaining between them. The V gene's germline CDR1 is MNHNS and CDR2 SASEGT. The CDR3 sequence: CASSLRDNIYEQYF. The DNA for the CDR3 is TGTGCCAGCAGCCTCCGGGACAACATCTACGAGCAGTACTTC.

This clonotype ranks as large (0.1 to 1%). The library was designed around alpha chains, so this beta chain is a stray read whose abundance carries little weight. CDR3 amino acids: CASSLGLARQETQYF. In nucleotides, the CDR3 is TGCGCCAGCAGCTTGGGCTTGGCCCGCCAAGAGACCCAGTACTTC. This chain links TRBV5-1 with TRBJ2-5; D not certain. There are 15 residues in the CDR3. Germline V gene data show CDR1 as SGHRS and CDR2 as YFSETQ. Trimming removed 0 bases at V and 1 base at J, with 10 bases between.

This clonotype is large by share. Found in a library prepared for alpha chains, this beta chain is an off-target read, and its abundance has little meaning. The chain recombines TRBV29-1 with TRBJ1-1; D is unresolved. The V and J ends lost 3 bases and 2 bases respectively, with 16 bases between them. CDR1 is SQVTM, CDR2 ANQGSEA, per germline. The CDR3 totals 15 residues. In nucleotides, the CDR3 is TGCAGCGTTGACGTGGCCGCCCGGGGTAACACTGAAGCTTTCTTT. Translating it yields CSVDVAARGNTEAFF.

This clonotype ranks as large. A library made for alpha chains picked up this beta chain off target, so its size means little. This chain joins TRBV4-3 and TRBJ2-3; 8 bases line up with TRBD1. V shed 0 bases, J shed 3 bases, and the junction held 8 bases outside the gene matches. Germline assignment: CDR1 LGHNA and CDR2 YSLEER. This CDR3 spans 17 amino acids. The CDR3 DNA sequence: TGCGCCAGCAGCCAAGAGGGTAGCGGACAGGGTACAGATACGCAGTATTTT. Translating gives CASSQEGSGQGTDTQYF.

By frequency in the sample, this clonotype is medium-sized (0.01 to 0.1%). This beta chain represents an off-target read in a library built for alpha chains; its size is of limited meaning. The chain uses TRBV3-1 and TRBJ1-5; no reliable D call. From germline, CDR1 is LGHDT and CDR2 YNNKEL (reference sequence). V lost 5 bases and J lost 2, with 10 bases in between. The CDR3 runs to 14 residues. CDR3 region: CASSSRGRNQPQHF. For the CDR3, the DNA is TGTGCCAGCAGCTCCCGCGGCCGCAATCAGCCCCAGCATTTT.

Details on this clonotype: This beta chain is a stray read from a library made for alpha chains; its abundance is not meaningful. V usage is TRBV5-4 and J usage is TRBJ2-7, with 8 nucleotides matching TRBD1. The germline gives CDR1 SGHNT, CDR2 YYREEE (reference sequence). CDR3 size: 14 residues. Trimming at V came to 4 bases and at J to 4 bases, leaving 7 bases not matched to a gene. The CDR3: CASSPGQGPYEQYF. Here the CDR3 DNA reads TGTGCCAGCAGCCCCGGACAGGGACCATACGAGCAGTACTTC.

By share of the sample, this clonotype is medium-sized. Within a library made for alpha chains, this beta chain is off target, and its count is uninformative. J is TRBJ1-2 and V is TRBV27; D perhaps matches TRBD1 (6 bases). The V end was cut by 5 bases, the J end by 3 bases, with 16 bases between. The CDR3 runs to 15 residues. Per germline, CDR1 MNHEY and CDR2 SMNVEV (reference sequence). The chain's CDR3 is CASSPHRANHYGYTF. DNA of the CDR3: TGTGCCAGCAGTCCTCACAGGGCGAACCACTATGGCTACACCTTC.

This clonotype was recorded at least ten times. With the library built for alpha chains, this beta chain is off target and its frequency is not meaningful. The chain combines TRBV7-2 with TRBJ2-3; TRBD1 matches 10 bases. Germline CDR1 SGHTA, CDR2 FQGNSA. With 5 bases clipped from V and 1 base from J, the junction kept 9 bases outside the gene matches. The CDR3 extends over 17 amino acids. Here the CDR3 DNA reads TGTGCCAGCAGCGCTAACCCGGGACAGGGGCGCACAGATACGCAGTATTTT. Translated: CASSANPGQGRTDTQYF.

This clonotype was detected many times. Since it is a stray read in a library aimed at alpha chains, this beta chain has a size that is not meaningful. The J gene is TRBJ2-3, the V gene TRBV29-1, with 8 bases aligning to TRBD2. V lost 4 bases, J lost 3 bases, and 6 bases stayed unmatched. There are 14 residues in the CDR3. In germline, CDR1 is SQVTM, CDR2 ANQGSEA. The CDR3 DNA sequence: TGCAGCGTTGGAAGCGGGAGAAGGACAGATACGCAGTATTTT. This encodes CSVGSGRRTDTQYF.

In its sample, this clonotype ranks as large. For a library built for alpha chains, this beta chain is a stray read; little rests on its size. The chain carries TRBV7-9 and TRBJ1-3; D is unresolved. The CDR3 totals 18 residues. Trimming removed 4 bases from V and 0 bases from J, with 19 bases in between. In germline, CDR1 is SEHNR, CDR2 FQNEAQ (reference sequence). CDR3 amino acids: CASSSPKDIPLSGNTIYF. The CDR3 nucleotides read TGTGCCAGCAGCTCCCCCAAAGACATTCCCCTCTCTGGAAACACCATATATTTT.

This clonotype is labeled as medium-sized (0.01 to 0.1%). As an off-target read in a library built for alpha chains, this beta chain has a frequency of little significance. The gene calls are TRBV6-5 and TRBJ2-1; D may be TRBD1 (6 bases). This CDR3 region has 15 residues. The germline V gene has CDR1 MNHEY and CDR2 SVGAGI. V was trimmed by 2 bases and J by 4 bases, leaving 12 bases between them. In nucleotides, the CDR3 is TGTGCCAGCAGTTACGGGTGGGACAAATACAATGAGCAGTTCTTC. This codes for CASSYGWDKYNEQFF.

In its sample, this clonotype is medium-sized (0.01 to 0.1%). This beta chain is a stray read from a library made for alpha chains; its abundance is not meaningful. CDR3 sequence (DNA): TGTGCCAGCAGCTCTGGGACTAGCGGGAGGCCCTCCTACGAGCAGTACTTC. Protein sequence: CASSSGTSGRPSYEQYF. The genes are TRBV5-6 and TRBJ2-7, with 15 nucleotides matching TRBD2. CDR1 and CDR2 from the germline V gene are SGHDT and YYEEEE. Trimming cost V 3 bases and J 0 bases; bases outside gene matches: 4. The CDR3 runs to 17 residues.

By sample fraction, this clonotype is large. A library made for alpha chains picked up this beta chain off target, so its size means little. The chain couples TRBV3-1 to TRBJ1-2; 11 bases line up with TRBD1. Germline-derived CDR1 and CDR2 are LGHDT and YNNKEL (reference sequence). The CDR3 sequence is 14 residues long. V gave up 5 bases and J gave up 5 bases; unmatched junction bases: 4. CDR3 region: CASSYWDRGYGYTF. Here the CDR3 DNA reads TGTGCCAGCAGCTACTGGGACAGGGGGTATGGCTACACCTTC.

By share, this clonotype ranks as large. This beta chain is a stray read from a library made for alpha chains; its abundance is not meaningful. This chain uses TRBV7-9 with TRBJ2-5; 10 bases line up with TRBD2. This CDR3 comprises 15 residues. The ends lost 6 bases at V and 4 bases at J; junction bases unmatched: 8. CDR1 is SEHNR and CDR2 is FQNEAQ in the germline V gene (reference sequence). The CDR3: CASSEAGGPSETQYF. CDR3 coding DNA: TGTGCCAGCAGTGAAGCGGGAGGGCCGTCAGAGACCCAGTACTTC.

This clonotype is labeled medium-sized. This beta chain turned up in a library designed for alpha chains; as an off-target read, its abundance says little. The J gene is TRBJ2-5, the V gene TRBV6-5, with D possibly being TRBD2 (6 bases). Trimming stripped 6 bases from V and 2 bases from J, with 13 bases between. The CDR3 sequence is 14 residues long. Germline CDR1 and CDR2: MNHEY and SVGAGI. CDR3 residues: CASSLAEGQETQYF. The CDR3 coding sequence is TGTGCCAGCAGCTTAGCGGAAGGACAAGAGACCCAGTACTTC.

In this sample, this clonotype is medium-sized. The library was designed around alpha chains, so this beta chain is a stray read whose abundance carries little weight. V gene TRBV24-1 combines with J gene TRBJ2-1, with 11 positions matching TRBD2. Losses at the gene ends were 6 bases for V and 0 bases for J; bases not matched to a gene: 3. Germline-derived CDR1 and CDR2 are KGHDR and SFDVKD. The CDR3 has 16 amino acids. The CDR3 reads CATSPGLAASYNEQFF. CDR3 sequence (DNA): TGTGCCACCAGTCCGGGACTAGCGGCCTCCTACAATGAGCAGTTCTTC.

By sample fraction, this clonotype is medium-sized. A library made for alpha chains picked up this beta chain off target, so its size means little. This sequence joins TRBV2 and TRBJ2-3; D unresolved. V lost 7 bases, J lost 6 bases, and 5 bases lay in between. Germline CDR1 and CDR2: SNHLY and FYNNEI. CDR3 length: 10 amino acids. CDR3 bases: TGTGCCAGCAAACTCGATACGCAGTATTTT. The encoded protein is CASKLDTQYF.

This clonotype qualifies as medium-sized. This beta chain was picked up by a library intended for alpha chains and is off target, so its count carries little meaning. The chain links TRBV5-1 to TRBJ2-1; 11 bases are a match to TRBD2. The CDR3 loop spans 13 amino acids. The junction had 5 bases not matched to a gene; V was cut back by 5 bases and J by 10 bases. Germline V gene sequence: CDR1 SGHRS, CDR2 YFSETQ. The CDR3 bases are TGCGCCAGCAGACTAGCGGGAGACGGGGAGCAGTTCTTC. Protein: CASRLAGDGEQFF.

By sample fraction, this clonotype is large. Found in a library prepared for alpha chains, this beta chain is an off-target read, and its abundance has little meaning. The V and J genes are TRBV29-1 and TRBJ2-7; 7 nucleotides agree with TRBD1. This CDR3 has 13 residues. V was clipped by 6 bases and J by 7 bases; unmatched bases: 12. Germline V gene lookup returns CDR1 SQVTM and CDR2 ANQGSEA. The CDR3 protein is CSVRTPGTAEQYF. CDR3 bases: TGCAGCGTCCGGACCCCCGGGACAGCAGAGCAGTACTTC.

This clonotype is medium-sized (0.01 to 0.1%) within its sample. Since the library was made to target alpha chains, this beta chain is a stray read and its abundance is not meaningful. The CDR3 bases are TGCGCCAGCAGCTTGAGGGGAAAGGAGGCCGGGGAGCTGTTTTTT. This gives the protein CASSLRGKEAGELFF. The chain recombines TRBV5-1 with TRBJ2-2; tentatively, D is TRBD1 or TRBD2 (5 bases each). The CDR3 length is 15 residues. Germline V lookup: CDR1 SGHRS, CDR2 YFSETQ. The V gene lost 1 base and the J gene lost 6 bases, with 13 bases spanning the gap.